Listed here are 23 T cell receptor beta chains from one sample, sequenced in a study of blood T cell repertoires in COVID-19. The method was immunoSEQ multiplex PCR; TCRdb's version includes in-frame clones alone and lacks a portion of them. The repertoire consists of about 200,000 clones, with 80% to 90% occurring once and the leading ten covering 3% to 4%. Material for sequencing was PBMCs or T cells enriched from blood (not recorded which). These receptor sequences come from a woman between 40 and 55 years old with acute COVID-19.

V gene TRBV19 combines with J gene TRBJ2-1; TRBD2 is a possible D gene (6 bases). Germline V gene data show CDR1 as LNHDA and CDR2 as SQIVND (reference sequence). V lost 0 bases and J 9 bases, leaving 15 bases between the germline ends. The CDR3 is 15 amino acids. The CDR3 nucleotides read TGTGCCAGTAGTATAGATGACGGGAGAACGAGTGAGCAGTTCTTC. Its protein product is CASSIDDGRTSEQFF.

The genes are TRBV28 and TRBJ1-4; D perhaps matches TRBD1 (6 bases). CDR3 size: 13 residues. V lost 7 bases, J lost 4 bases, and 10 bases lay in between. Germline V gives CDR1 MDHEN, CDR2 SYDVKM. DNA for the CDR3: TGTGCCAGCACTGGGGGCTATAATGAAAAACTGTTTTTT. Its translation: CASTGGYNEKLFF. The full variable domain, completed using reference TRBV28 and TRBJ1-4, is DVKVTQSSRYLVKRTGEKVFLECVQDMDHENMFWYRQDPGLGLRLIYFSYDVKMKEKGDIPEGYSVSREKKERFSLILESASTNQTSMYLCASTGGYNEKLFFGSGTQLSVL.

The gene calls are TRBV7-2 and TRBJ1-1; D possibly corresponds to TRBD1 (6 bases). Germline values: CDR1 SGHTA, CDR2 FQGNSA. Trimming took 1 base from V and 2 from J, leaving 11 bases between them. This CDR3 region has 15 residues. The CDR3 is CASSLVTGTNTEAFF. CDR3 DNA sequence: TGTGCCAGCAGCTTAGTGACAGGAACCAACACTGAAGCTTTCTTT.

This clone was observed a single time. This chain connects TRBV19 to TRBJ1-2; 8 bases align to TRBD1. CDR1 and CDR2 from the germline V gene are LNHDA and SQIVND (reference sequence). The junction had 11 bases not matched to a gene; V was cut back by 11 bases and J by 0 bases. The CDR3 loop spans 15 amino acids. CDR3 sequence: CASHAKGQANYGYTF. CDR3 DNA: TGTGCCTCTCACGCGAAGGGACAGGCTAACTATGGCTACACCTTC.

The CDR3, as DNA: TGTGCCAGCAGTAGGGACTTTTCTGGAAACACCATATATTTT. This codes for CASSRDFSGNTIYF. V and J are TRBV28 and TRBJ1-3; D is perhaps TRBD1 (5 bases). Germline CDR1 MDHEN, CDR2 SYDVKM. V was cut by 5 bases and J by 1 base, with 9 bases left in between. CDR3 length: 14 amino acids.

The chain carries TRBV7-2 and TRBJ2-1; TRBD2 matches 9 bases. The CDR3 runs 18 residues. Per the germline V gene, CDR1 is SGHTA and CDR2 is FQGNSA. After removal of 3 bases from V and 1 base from J, the junction contained 10 bases not matched to a gene. The CDR3: CASSFATSGPPSYNEQFF. CDR3 DNA sequence: TGTGCCAGCAGCTTCGCAACTAGCGGGCCACCTTCCTACAATGAGCAGTTCTTC.

The genes are TRBV14 and TRBJ2-3, with D perhaps matching TRBD1 (5 bases). This CDR3 is 17 amino acids long. Trimming shortened V by 3 bases and J by 1 base, and 17 bases separated the two germline ends. CDR1 is SGHDN and CDR2 is FVKESK in the germline V gene. This chain's CDR3 is CASSQIKGVSGTDTQYF. The DNA for the CDR3 is TGTGCCAGCAGCCAGATTAAAGGGGTGAGCGGCACAGATACGCAGTATTTT.

The rearrangement joins TRBV9 to TRBJ1-1, with no clear D. V gave up 6 bases and J gave up 4 bases, with 22 bases separating them. The CDR3 covers 16 residues. CDR1 is SGDLS, CDR2 YYNGEE, per germline. CDR3 nucleotides: TGTGCCAGCACCCTAATCCGGGGTCGTGGGTCCACTGAAGCTTTCTTT. Encoded protein: CASTLIRGRGSTEAFF.

This chain joins TRBV10-3 and TRBJ2-3, with a weak D call TRBD2 (6 bases). Germline CDR1 ENHRY, CDR2 SYGVKD. This CDR3 has 14 amino acids. V lost 10 bases to trimming and J lost 1 base, with 15 bases between them. The CDR3 bases are TGTGCCACTTGGGACTCACTCCGCACAGATACGCAGTATTTT. Protein: CATWDSLRTDTQYF.

The sample holds one count of this clone. The J gene is TRBJ2-7, the V gene TRBV29-1; TRBD1 matches at 8 bases. V trimming: 3 bases; J trimming: 3 bases; junction bases outside the gene matches: 16. Germline loops: CDR1 SQVTM, CDR2 ANQGSEA. This CDR3 is 17 amino acids long. CDR3 in DNA: TGCAGCGTTGAGACAGGGGATGCCGGTACCGCAAACTACGAGCAGTACTTC. It specifies CSVETGDAGTANYEQYF.

The rearrangement joins TRBV28 to TRBJ2-1, with TRBD2 matching 15 bases. The CDR3 runs to 15 residues. With V trimmed by 5 bases and J by 9 bases, 5 bases remained unmatched. Looked up from germline, CDR1 is MDHEN and CDR2 is SYDVKM. CDR3 nucleotides: TGTGCCAGCAGTCCCGGACTAGCGGGAGGGGGTGAGCAGTTCTTC. Its translation is CASSPGLAGGGEQFF.

The V gene is TRBV18, the J gene TRBJ2-1; perhaps TRBD2 as D (5 bases). The CDR3 totals 14 residues. Per germline, CDR1 KGHSH and CDR2 LQKENI. The V end lost 3 bases, the J end lost 8 bases, and 14 bases lay between the germline ends. This CDR3 reads CASSPPGNTDEQFF. CDR3 coding DNA: TGTGCCAGCTCACCCCCCGGGAATACCGATGAGCAGTTCTTC.

The chain joins TRBV7-9 to TRBJ2-7; D might be TRBD2 (5 bases). The ends were cut back, 6 bases at V and 0 bases at J, with 18 bases in the middle. The CDR3 is made up of 16 amino acids. Germline V gives CDR1 SEHNR, CDR2 FQNEAQ (reference sequence). This CDR3 is CASSPDRAVTSYEQYF. The DNA for the CDR3 is TGTGCCAGCAGTCCAGACCGAGCGGTTACCTCCTACGAGCAGTACTTC.

This chain links TRBV10-3 with TRBJ1-2; 8 bases match TRBD1. CDR3 length: 14 amino acids. Germline CDR1 reads ENHRY; CDR2 reads SYGVKD. After removal of 6 bases from V and 8 bases from J, the junction contained 11 bases not matched to a gene. The CDR3 sequence is CAIRARETGDGYTF. DNA of the CDR3: TGTGCCATCAGGGCAAGGGAGACAGGGGACGGCTACACCTTC.

V gene TRBV28 combines with J gene TRBJ1-2; TRBD1 aligns across 8 bases. The CDR3 has 12 amino acids. V lost 5 bases to trimming and J lost 8 bases; unmatched junction nucleotides: 4. The V gene's germline CDR1 is MDHEN and CDR2 SYDVKM. CDR3 protein: CASSATGEGYTF. Here the CDR3 DNA reads TGTGCCAGCAGTGCGACAGGGGAAGGCTACACCTTC.

The gene calls are TRBV11-2 and TRBJ1-1, with D possibly matching TRBD1 (6 bases). The CDR3 length is 15 residues. V dropped 4 bases and J dropped 10 bases, with 22 bases sitting between them. The germline CDR1 and CDR2 sequences are SGHAT and FQNNGV. The CDR3: CASSSRTGIGSAAFF. In nucleotides, the CDR3 is TGTGCCAGCAGCTCACGTACAGGGATAGGGTCGGCAGCTTTCTTT.

In its sample, this clone was seen a few times. The V and J genes are TRBV18 and TRBJ2-2, with D maybe TRBD2 (6 bases). Germline CDR1 and CDR2: KGHSH and LQKENI. CDR3 length equals 16 residues. V lost 4 bases, J lost 1 base, and 13 bases lay in between. CDR3 region: CASSRSGTLNTGELFF. The CDR3 region has the DNA TGTGCCAGCTCACGGTCCGGGACTCTGAACACCGGGGAGCTGTTTTTT. The full variable domain, in which reference TRBV18 and TRBJ2-2 provide the parts outside the CDR3, is NAGVMQNPRHLVRRRGQEARLRCSPMKGHSHVYWYRQLPEEGLKFMVYLQKENIIDESGMPKERFSAEFPKEGPSILRIQQVVRGDSAAYFCASSRSGTLNTGELFFGEGSRLTVL.

This chain links TRBV4-1 with TRBJ2-7, with TRBD2 matching 13 bases. Per the germline V gene, CDR1 is MGHRA and CDR2 is YSYEKL. The CDR3 extends over 16 amino acids. The J segment lost 2 bases and the V segment lost 4 bases, leaving 5 bases of the junction unmatched. The CDR3 sequence is CASSRSGTSGTYEQYF. CDR3 sequence (DNA): TGCGCCAGCAGCCGTTCCGGGACTAGCGGGACCTACGAGCAGTACTTC.

This clone occurred once. The CDR3 DNA is TGTGCCAGCAGCCCCCTTAAGCGGGAAGGGACCCAGTACTTC. It specifies CASSPLKREGTQYF. The genes are TRBV11-3 and TRBJ2-5; 7 bases are a match to TRBD2. Losses at the gene ends were 5 bases for V and 7 bases for J; bases not matched to a gene: 10. The CDR3 has 14 amino acids. Germline V lookup: CDR1 SGHNT, CDR2 YENEEA.

This chain uses TRBV6-2 or TRBV6-3 with TRBJ2-3; TRBD1 agrees at 9 bases. Germline V gene data show CDR1 as MNHEY and CDR2 as SVGEGT. The V segment lost 5 bases and the J segment 6 bases; nucleotides outside the gene matches: 9. The CDR3 contains 15 residues. The CDR3 reads CASSKDRGLVDTQYF. In DNA, the CDR3 is TGTGCCAGCAGTAAGGACAGGGGATTGGTGGATACGCAGTATTTT.

This sequence joins TRBV28 and TRBJ2-7, with 8 bases fitting TRBD1. Trimming cost V 5 bases and J 4 bases; bases outside gene matches: 10. The CDR3 length is 15 residues. Germline V CDR1 and CDR2: MDHEN, SYDVKM. The CDR3 protein is CASSRTGYSSYEQYF. In DNA, the CDR3 is TGTGCCAGCAGTAGGACAGGGTATTCTTCGTACGAGCAGTACTTC.

This rearrangement joins TRBV7-2 to TRBJ1-2, with D uncertain. Trimming pared 5 bases from V and 5 bases from J, leaving 12 bases between. Germline assignment: CDR1 SGHTA and CDR2 FQGNSA. The CDR3 extends over 13 amino acids. The CDR3 reads CASSPGVPYGYTF. CDR3 in DNA: TGTGCCAGCAGCCCCGGTGTCCCTTATGGCTACACCTTC.

The chain carries TRBV28 and TRBJ1-2, with TRBD1 as a possible D gene (5 bases). CDR1 and CDR2 from the germline V gene are MDHEN and SYDVKM. The CDR3 has 14 residues. The germline V and J ends were trimmed by 5 bases and 3 bases, with 13 bases remaining between them. Here the CDR3 reads CASSPLGADYGYTF. CDR3 DNA sequence: TGTGCCAGCAGTCCCCTAGGGGCTGACTATGGCTACACCTTC.